Shown below are 3 T cell receptor beta chains from a single sample sequenced in a study of human T cells and chemical hapten exposure. TCRdb re-analysed the RACE reads in MiXCR, keeping a single row per CDR3 protein. The sample consists of tens of thousands of distinct CDR3 sequences, approximately 4.7% of them appearing once. Stated time point: healthy volunteer bleed at 2 weeks. Total RNA extraction was carried out from unfractionated whole blood. The source material was whole blood. These receptors were taken from a female donor in good health. Some clones in this sample may be carry-over from other donors' samples.

Regarding this clonotype: A much more abundant neighbour one base away suggests this may be a read error. V is TRBV20-1 and J is TRBJ1-5; maybe TRBD1 (6 bases). The CDR3 length is 15 residues. Looked up from germline, CDR1 is DFQATT and CDR2 is SNEGSKA (reference sequence). CDR3 bases: TGCAGTGCCACGGACGAACCGGACAGCAATCAGCCCCAGAATTTT. It codes for CSATDEPDSNQPQNF.

Notes on this clonotype: This may stem from a read error, because a much larger clone lies one nucleotide away. J is TRBJ1-4 and V is TRBV4-3; D is undetermined. The V gene's germline CDR1 is LGHNA and CDR2 YSLEER. This CDR3 contains 17 residues. The CDR3 loop is CASSQDATAATNGKLFF. CDR3 coding DNA: TGCGCCAGCAGCCAAGACGCCACGGCTGCAACTAATGGAAAACTGTTTTTT.

The sample holds a few counts of this clonotype. The chain recombines TRBV12-3 or TRBV12-4 with TRBJ2-3; 8 positions agree with TRBD2. The CDR3 consists of 16 residues. After removal of 5 bases from V and 7 bases from J, the junction contained 14 bases not matched to a gene. The CDR3 spells CASSPGASGRLNTQYF. DNA for the CDR3: TGTGCCAGCAGTCCCGGGGCTAGCGGGCGATTAAATACGCAGTATTTT.